This entry lists 27 T cell receptor beta chains sequenced from one sample in a study of blood T cell repertoires in COVID-19 (dated by TCRdb to 2018 to 2021). The library was generated by the immunoSEQ multiplex PCR assay. TCRdb holds this immuneACCESS table with in-frame rearrangements only. Some clones are missing; in checked studies, unresolved V genes explain under half, and the rest has no known cause. This sample comprises a few hundred thousand clones, around 90% of them detected only once. The top ten hold 1.3% to 1.5% of the sample. Material: peripheral blood. The receptors were gathered from a man older than 75 with acute or convalescent COVID-19.

This rearrangement joins TRBV5-5 to TRBJ2-1; TRBD2 is a possible D gene (5 bases). The CDR3 has 15 amino acids. Germline values: CDR1 SGHKS, CDR2 YYEKEE (reference sequence). The V end was cut by 4 bases, the J end by 0 bases, with 11 bases between. The CDR3, as DNA: TGTGCCAGCAGCCGGGGTTCCGACTCCTACAATGAGCAGTTCTTC. It translates to CASSRGSDSYNEQFF. The full variable domain, rest sourced from reference TRBV5-5 and TRBJ2-1, is DAGVTQSPTHLIKTRGQQVTLRCSPISGHKSVSWYQQVLGQGPQFIFQYYEKEERGRGNFPDRFSARQFPNYSSELNVNALLLGDSALYLCASSRGSDSYNEQFFGPGTRLTVL.

Many counts were recorded for this clone. V gene TRBV12-5 combines with J gene TRBJ1-2; 9 bases fit TRBD1. Trimming cost V 2 bases and J 10 bases; bases outside gene matches: 14. There are 16 residues in the CDR3. The germline V gene has CDR1 LGHNT and CDR2 FRNRAP. The CDR3 loop is CASGLPFSPGQGSYTF. CDR3 DNA sequence: TGTGCTAGTGGTTTGCCTTTCTCCCCGGGACAGGGTTCCTACACCTTC. Combining the CDR3 with reference TRBV12-5 and TRBJ1-2 gives the whole variable domain DARVTQTPRHKVTEMGQEVTMRCQPILGHNTVFWYRQTMMQGLELLAYFRNRAPLDDSGMPKDRFSAEMPDATLATLKIQPSEPRDSAVYFCASGLPFSPGQGSYTFGSGTRLTVV.

The chain links TRBV11-3 to TRBJ2-3; D may be TRBD2 (7 bases). Germline V gene data show CDR1 as SGHNT and CDR2 as YENEEA. Trimming cost V 2 bases and J 4 bases, with 19 bases left between them. The CDR3 is 17 amino acids. CDR3 bases: TGTGCCAGCAGCTTAAGGGGGGGCTCAGGTGGGGCAGATACGCAGTATTTT. Translated, it gives CASSLRGGSGGADTQYF.

The chain uses TRBV19 and TRBJ1-1; D ambiguous. Germline V gene lookup returns CDR1 LNHDA and CDR2 SQIVND (reference sequence). This CDR3 is built from 14 residues. The ends were cut back, 3 bases at V and 3 bases at J, with 11 bases in the middle. Here the CDR3 DNA reads TGTGCCAGTAGTATTCCGGGAGTGGACACTGAAGCTTTCTTT. This gives the protein CASSIPGVDTEAFF.

This rearrangement joins TRBV27 to TRBJ2-5; D possibly corresponds to TRBD2 (5 bases). Deletions cut 0 bases from V and 4 bases from J, with 12 bases between. The germline V gene encodes CDR1 MNHEY and CDR2 SMNVEV (reference sequence). The CDR3 runs to 15 residues. CDR3 bases: TGTGCCAGCAGTTTATCGAGGAGTCGGGGAGAGACCCAGTACTTC. It yields the protein CASSLSRSRGETQYF.

V and J are TRBV29-1 and TRBJ1-1; the D is unclear. The germline V gene encodes CDR1 SQVTM and CDR2 ANQGSEA. CDR3 length: 13 residues. V dropped 7 bases and J dropped 1 base, with 13 bases sitting between them. CDR3 bases: TGCAGCGCTCGACCGGGAGGGAACACTGAAGCTTTCTTT. As protein: CSARPGGNTEAFF.

V gene TRBV21-1 combines with J gene TRBJ2-5; TRBD2, as called in the table, went unchecked against the DNA. TRBV21-1 is labeled a pseudogene. The CDR3 consists of 20 residues. CDR3 loop: CASSDSGPLRTSGGIETQYF. The CDR3 nucleotides are TGTGCCAGCAGCGACTCAGGTCCCCTCAGGACTAGCGGGGGGATAGAGACCCAGTACTTC.

The chain uses TRBV7-9 and TRBJ2-1; 9 bases line up with TRBD2. Trimming cost V 3 bases and J 3 bases; bases outside gene matches: 3. Per the germline V gene, CDR1 is SEHNR and CDR2 is FQNEAQ (reference sequence). The CDR3 extends over 15 amino acids. CDR3: CASSFVRGGYNEQFF. DNA for the CDR3: TGTGCCAGCAGCTTCGTGCGGGGGGGCTACAATGAGCAGTTCTTC.

The chain employs TRBV12-3 or TRBV12-4 and TRBJ1-1, with 8 bases that match TRBD1. The CDR3 runs to 12 residues. J gave up 12 bases and V 5 bases, and 8 bases lay outside the gene matches. The CDR3 DNA reads as TGTGCCAGCAGTCCCCCCCAGGGGGCATCTTTCTTT. It yields the protein CASSPPQGASFF.

The rearrangement uses TRBV28 and TRBJ2-7, with TRBD1 matching 8 bases. Germline V CDR1 and CDR2: MDHEN, SYDVKM. Unmatched junction bases numbered 20, after V lost 1 base and J lost 6 bases. The CDR3 extends over 19 amino acids. For the CDR3, the DNA is TGTGCCAGCAGTTTATTCGGATTACGAGGGACAGGAACCTTACTCGAGCAGTACTTC. Protein: CASSLFGLRGTGTLLEQYF.

The gene calls are TRBV4-1 and TRBJ2-1; 8 positions agree with TRBD2. The CDR3 has 16 amino acids. In germline, CDR1 is MGHRA, CDR2 YSYEKL. V was pared by 4 bases and J by 4 bases, with 9 bases of the junction left unmatched. CDR3 in DNA: TGCGCCAGCAGCCGATCCATAGCGGGGCGTTACAATGAGCAGTTCTTC. This codes for CASSRSIAGRYNEQFF.

This chain links TRBV28 with TRBJ2-1, with 8 bases that match TRBD1. The V gene end was trimmed by 4 bases and the J gene end by 7 bases; junction bases not matched to a gene: 6. In germline, CDR1 is MDHEN, CDR2 SYDVKM. There are 14 residues in the CDR3. The chain's CDR3 is CASSSQGVWNEQFF. The DNA of the CDR3 is TGTGCCAGCAGTTCACAGGGGGTCTGGAATGAGCAGTTCTTC.

This clone was found once. The rearrangement uses TRBV19 and TRBJ2-1, with D maybe TRBD2 (7 bases). Germline CDR1 is LNHDA and CDR2 is SQIVND (reference sequence). The CDR3 is made up of 15 amino acids. Between the trimmed V and J ends, which lost 5 bases and 6 bases, there was a span of 17 bases. The CDR3 nucleotides read TGTGCCAGTAGTGCCGGGGTTAGGGGGGGCAATGAGCAGTTCTTC. The encoded protein is CASSAGVRGGNEQFF.

This clone was observed once. This chain joins TRBV29-1 and TRBJ1-2, with D uncertain. CDR1 and CDR2 (germline): SQVTM, ANQGSEA. Trimming pared 0 bases from V and 2 bases from J, leaving 10 bases between. The CDR3 totals 14 residues. The CDR3 spells CSVEETMENYGYTF. The CDR3 DNA follows: TGCAGCGTTGAAGAAACGATGGAGAACTATGGCTACACCTTC.

The chain combines TRBV27 with TRBJ1-1; the D gene is possibly TRBD1 (5 bases). The ends were cut back, 5 bases at V and 0 bases at J, with 7 bases in the middle. The CDR3 length is 13 residues. Germline loops: CDR1 MNHEY, CDR2 SMNVEV (reference sequence). CDR3 protein: CASSAGVNTEAFF. As DNA, the CDR3 is TGTGCCAGCAGTGCGGGGGTGAACACTGAAGCTTTCTTT.

The V call is TRBV19, the J call TRBJ1-6; tentatively, D is TRBD1 (5 bases). The V end was cut by 9 bases, the J end by 0 bases, with 15 bases between. Germline CDR1 and CDR2: LNHDA and SQIVND (reference sequence). The CDR3 has 16 amino acids. The CDR3 sequence: CASRLRVNSYNSPLHF. The CDR3 bases are TGTGCCAGCCGTCTCAGGGTGAACTCCTATAATTCACCCCTCCACTTT.

This clone appeared a few times. Other DNA sequences in the sample encode the same CDR3. The chain has TRBV11-1 and TRBJ1-1, with TRBD1 matching 7 bases. With 5 bases clipped from V and 0 bases from J, the junction kept 3 bases outside the gene matches. Germline CDR1 and CDR2: SGHAT and FQDESV (reference sequence). The CDR3 is 14 amino acids. The CDR3 region is CASSLQGMNTEAFF. CDR3 nucleotide sequence: TGTGCCAGCAGCCTACAGGGGATGAACACTGAAGCTTTCTTT.

J is TRBJ2-1 and V is TRBV28, with 9 bases identical to TRBD1. There are 13 residues in the CDR3. J lost 6 bases, V lost 7 bases, and 4 bases had no gene match. Germline assignment: CDR1 MDHEN and CDR2 SYDVKM. The CDR3 is CASTTGGINEQFF. CDR3 sequence (DNA): TGTGCCAGCACGACAGGGGGGATCAATGAGCAGTTCTTC.

This rearrangement joins TRBV13 to TRBJ1-2, with TRBD1 as a possible D gene (5 bases). Germline CDR1 PRHDT, CDR2 FYEKMQ (reference sequence). V gave up 5 bases and J gave up 6 bases, with 13 bases separating them. The CDR3 consists of 13 residues. The CDR3 is CASSQQDLHGYTF. In DNA, the CDR3 is TGTGCCAGCAGCCAACAGGATCTACATGGCTACACCTTC.

The chain links TRBV18 to TRBJ1-4; tentative D call: TRBD1 (6 bases). Germline V gene sequence: CDR1 KGHSH, CDR2 LQKENI. The CDR3 consists of 16 residues. Trimming took off 5 bases at V and 5 bases at J, with 18 bases between the two ends. The CDR3 here is CASSARTGFGNEKLFF. As DNA, the CDR3 is TGTGCCAGCTCAGCAAGAACAGGGTTTGGGAATGAAAAACTGTTTTTT.

The chain links TRBV18 to TRBJ2-5; 8 nucleotides align to TRBD2. The germline V gene encodes CDR1 KGHSH and CDR2 LQKENI. This CDR3 spans 15 amino acids. Trimming at V came to 3 bases and at J to 5 bases, leaving 8 bases not matched to a gene. The CDR3 sequence is CASSPSGVIRETQYF. CDR3 coding DNA: TGTGCCAGCTCACCTAGCGGGGTGATTCGGGAGACCCAGTACTTC.

The rearrangement joins TRBV15 to TRBJ1-2, with 7 bases aligning to TRBD1. The ends lost 0 bases at V and 4 bases at J; junction bases unmatched: 8. The germline V gene encodes CDR1 LNHNV and CDR2 YYDKDF (reference sequence). The CDR3 is 16 amino acids. CDR3 region: CATSRDLQQGSYGYTF. CDR3 in DNA: TGTGCCACCAGCAGAGATCTTCAACAGGGGAGCTATGGCTACACCTTC. Using reference TRBV15 and TRBJ1-2 for the parts outside the CDR3, the full variable domain is DAMVIQNPRYQVTQFGKPVTLSCSQTLNHNVMYWYQQKSSQAPKLLFHYYDKDFNNEADTPDNFQSRRPNTSFCFLDIRSPGLGDTAMYLCATSRDLQQGSYGYTFGSGTRLTVV.

The rearrangement links TRBV5-1 to TRBJ1-4, with 8 bases fitting TRBD1. J gave up 2 bases and V 4 bases, and 4 bases lay outside the gene matches. The CDR3 covers 15 residues. Germline assignment: CDR1 SGHRS and CDR2 YFSETQ. The CDR3 loop reads CASSARTGTNEKLFF. CDR3 nucleotide sequence: TGCGCCAGCAGCGCACGGACAGGGACTAATGAAAAACTGTTTTTT.

The chain couples TRBV19 to TRBJ2-5; D gene uncertain. The ends were cut back, 1 base at V and 2 bases at J, with 14 bases in the middle. The CDR3 spans 16 residues. Germline CDR1 reads LNHDA; CDR2 reads SQIVND (reference sequence). Written as DNA, the CDR3 is TGTGCCAGTAGTATAGGTCACACCGAATGGCAAGAGACCCAGTACTTC. This gives the protein CASSIGHTEWQETQYF.

The chain links TRBV29-1 to TRBJ2-5, with 11 bases that match TRBD1. Germline V gene sequence: CDR1 SQVTM, CDR2 ANQGSEA. J lost 8 bases, V lost 6 bases, and 5 bases had no gene match. The CDR3 sequence is 12 residues long. The chain's CDR3 is CSVVGTGGTQYF. The CDR3 coding sequence is TGCAGCGTCGTCGGGACAGGGGGTACCCAGTACTTC.

In DNA form, the CDR3 reads TGTGCCAGCAGCTTAGGAAGGGCAGGGTTTGGCGAGCAGTACTTC. Its protein product is CASSLGRAGFGEQYF. The rearrangement joins TRBV7-6 to TRBJ2-7, with D maybe TRBD1 (5 bases). CDR1 and CDR2 (germline): SGHVS, FNYEAQ. V lost 1 base and J 6 bases, leaving 16 bases between the germline ends. CDR3 length equals 15 residues.

The gene calls are TRBV5-6 and TRBJ2-7, with TRBD1 matching 8 bases. V lost 5 bases, J lost 5 bases, and 9 bases stayed unmatched. Per the germline V gene, CDR1 is SGHDT and CDR2 is YYEEEE. The CDR3 extends over 14 amino acids. CDR3 sequence: CASRLQGAIHEQYF. The CDR3, as DNA: TGTGCCAGCAGGCTGCAGGGGGCGATCCACGAGCAGTACTTC. The whole variable domain, remainder taken from reference TRBV5-6 and TRBJ2-7, is DAGVTQSPTHLIKTRGQQVTLRCSPKSGHDTVSWYQQALGQGPQFIFQYYEEEERQRGNFPDRFSGHQFPNYSSELNVNALLLGDSALYLCASRLQGAIHEQYFGPGTRLTVT.